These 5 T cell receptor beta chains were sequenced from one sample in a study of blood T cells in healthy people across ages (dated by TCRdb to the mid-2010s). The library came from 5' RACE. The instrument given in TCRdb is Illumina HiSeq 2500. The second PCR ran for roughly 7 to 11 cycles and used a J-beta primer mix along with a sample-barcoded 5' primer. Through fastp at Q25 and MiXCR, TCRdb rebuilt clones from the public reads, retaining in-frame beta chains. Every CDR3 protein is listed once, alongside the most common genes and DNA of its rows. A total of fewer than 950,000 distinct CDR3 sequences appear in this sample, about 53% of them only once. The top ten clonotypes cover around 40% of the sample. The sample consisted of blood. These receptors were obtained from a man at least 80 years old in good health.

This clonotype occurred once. The CDR3 is CASSLSRAVQPQHF. As DNA, the CDR3 is TGTGCCAGCAGCCTTTCCCGGGCAGTTCAGCCCCAGCATTTT. The rearrangement links TRBV12-3 or TRBV12-4 to TRBJ1-5; no definite D call. The V and J ends lost 6 bases and 6 bases respectively, with 15 bases between them. CDR3 length: 14 amino acids.

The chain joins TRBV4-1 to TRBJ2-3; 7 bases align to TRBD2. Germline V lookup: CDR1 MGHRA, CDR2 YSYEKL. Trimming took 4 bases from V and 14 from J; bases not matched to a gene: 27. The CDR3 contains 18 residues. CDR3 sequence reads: CASSPKAGGTNFHRYAYF. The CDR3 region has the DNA TGCGCCAGCAGCCCAAAAGCGGGTGGGACTAACTTTCACAGATACGCGTATTTT.

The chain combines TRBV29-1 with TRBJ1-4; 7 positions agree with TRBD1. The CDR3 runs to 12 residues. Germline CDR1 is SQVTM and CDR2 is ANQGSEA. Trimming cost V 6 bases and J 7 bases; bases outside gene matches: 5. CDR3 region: CSVGQTSEKLFF. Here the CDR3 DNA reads TGCAGCGTGGGACAGACGAGTGAAAAACTGTTTTTT.

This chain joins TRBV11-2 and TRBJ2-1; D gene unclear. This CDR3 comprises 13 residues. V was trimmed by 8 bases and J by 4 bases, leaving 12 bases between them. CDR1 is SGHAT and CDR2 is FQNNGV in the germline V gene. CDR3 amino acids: CASGTDRYNEQFF. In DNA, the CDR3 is TGTGCCAGCGGAACCGACCGGTACAATGAGCAGTTCTTC.

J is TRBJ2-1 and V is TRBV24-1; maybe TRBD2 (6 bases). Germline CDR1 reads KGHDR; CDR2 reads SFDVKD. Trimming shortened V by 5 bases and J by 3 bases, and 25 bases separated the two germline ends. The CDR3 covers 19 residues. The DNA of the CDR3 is TGTGCCACCAGTGCCCTGGGGCTAGGCCCTGGAGGGGTCTACAATGAGCAGTTCTTC. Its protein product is CATSALGLGPGGVYNEQFF.